This TCR beta chain was identified during a study of blood T cell repertoires in COVID-19. In germline, CDR1 is KGHDR, CDR2 SFDVKD. This CDR3 is 15 amino acids long. V lost 3 bases and J lost 3, with 10 bases in between. The repertoire was sequenced with immunoSEQ multiplex PCR; TCRdb's copy has only in-frame clones and lacks some. This sample carries 300,000 to 400,000 clones, 86% of them seen once, and the ten largest clones take around 7.5%. This clone is a singleton in its sample. The source material was peripheral blood. V gene TRBV24-1 combines with J gene TRBJ2-2; maybe TRBD1 (5 bases). This receptor was taken from a woman aged 55-69 years with COVID-19, enrolled during active disease. The CDR3 protein is CATSDGIRDTGELFF. The CDR3 DNA reads TGTGCCACCAGTGATGGGATCAGGGACACCGGGGAGCTGTTTTTT.